These 11 T cell receptor beta chains came from one sample sequenced in a study of breast tumors, draining lymph nodes, adjacent tissues. The lymph nodes were axillary draining lymph nodes from breast cancer patients. From the multiplex PCR reads, TCRdb called clonotypes with MiXCR, one entry per CDR3 protein. The repertoire holds 130,000 or so distinct CDR3 sequences, with approximately 20% as singletons. Specimen: axillary lymph node tissue. Receptor source: a female donor with breast cancer. Some clones in this sample may be carry-over from other donors' samples.

In this sample, this clonotype turned up many times. The CDR3, as DNA: TGTGCCAGCAGCTTGGACAGGGGCGTATACAATGAGCAGTTCTTC. The encoded protein is CASSLDRGVYNEQFF. The V call is TRBV5-5, the J call TRBJ2-1, with TRBD1 identical over 7 bases. The CDR3 covers 15 residues. Germline V CDR1 and CDR2: SGHKS, YYEKEE (reference sequence). Trimming took 0 bases from V and 4 from J; bases not matched to a gene: 4.

The chain couples TRBV6-1 to TRBJ2-1, with D perhaps TRBD2 (6 bases). Germline loops: CDR1 MNHNS, CDR2 SASEGT. The CDR3 is made up of 13 amino acids. V was pared by 4 bases and J by 5 bases, with 9 bases between. The CDR3 sequence: CASSARRDNEQFF. Here the CDR3 DNA reads TGTGCCAGCAGTGCCCGGAGGGACAATGAGCAGTTCTTC.

This clonotype was counted many times. The V call is TRBV25-1, the J call TRBJ1-5, with 7 bases identical to TRBD1. The germline V gene has CDR1 MGHDK and CDR2 SYGVNS. The V gene end was trimmed by 3 bases and the J gene end by 5 bases; junction bases not matched to a gene: 4. The CDR3 sequence is 14 residues long. CDR3 region: CASSDTGVHQPQHF. The CDR3 coding sequence is TGTGCCAGCAGTGACACAGGGGTTCATCAGCCCCAGCATTTT.

Comments on this clonotype: One base away lies a much larger clone, so this may be a sequencing read error. The CDR3 coding sequence is TGTGCCAGCAGGGCAGCGGGAGTCCATGCGCAGTATTTT. This encodes CASRAAGVHAQYF. The J gene is TRBJ2-3, the V gene TRBV6-5; 8 bases line up with TRBD2. V trimming: 6 bases; J trimming: 10 bases; junction bases outside the gene matches: 9. The germline V gene has CDR1 MNHEY and CDR2 SVGAGI. The CDR3 covers 13 residues.

This clonotype was observed many times. V is TRBV20-1 and J is TRBJ1-2; D is possibly TRBD1 (5 bases). The CDR3 totals 13 residues. Germline CDR1 reads DFQATT; CDR2 reads SNEGSKA (reference sequence). Trimming took 1 base from V and 2 from J, leaving 8 bases between them. In nucleotides, the CDR3 is TGCAGTGCTAGAGGGGACGGAAACTATGGCTACACCTTC. It is translated as CSARGDGNYGYTF.

This clonotype was detected many times. The chain joins TRBV12-3 or TRBV12-4 to TRBJ2-5, with 7 bases identical to TRBD2. CDR3 length: 13 amino acids. V dropped 1 base and J dropped 7; count of bases not matched to a gene: 3. For the CDR3, the DNA is TGTGCCAGCAGTTTAGGTGGGGGGGGGACCCAGTACTTC. Encoded protein: CASSLGGGGTQYF.

This clonotype has a count of ten or more. The rearrangement joins TRBV13 to TRBJ2-2; D not certain. CDR3 length equals 13 residues. The germline V gene encodes CDR1 PRHDT and CDR2 FYEKMQ (reference sequence). Trimming cost V 6 bases and J 5 bases, with 10 bases left between them. The CDR3 is CASRGNPTGELFF. In DNA form, the CDR3 reads TGTGCCAGCAGGGGGAATCCAACCGGGGAGCTGTTTTTT.

This clonotype was found many times. The chain is built from TRBV5-8 and TRBJ1-6; D possibly corresponds to TRBD1 (6 bases). The CDR3 extends over 14 amino acids. Trimming stripped 4 bases from V and 8 bases from J, with 13 bases between. Looked up from germline, CDR1 is SGHTS and CDR2 is YDEGEE. In DNA form, the CDR3 reads TGTGCCAGCAGCGTACAGGGTTTGGATTCACCCCTCCACTTT. Amino acid sequence: CASSVQGLDSPLHF.

The rearrangement uses TRBV30 and TRBJ1-5; D unclear. CDR3 size: 12 residues. Trimming took off 5 bases at V and 7 bases at J, with 12 bases between the two ends. Germline CDR1 is GTSNPN and CDR2 is SVGIG (reference sequence). The DNA of the CDR3 is TGTGCCTGGTCCCCCGGAAGGCAGCCCCAGCATTTT. Its translation is CAWSPGRQPQHF.

A remark on this clonotype: This may be a read error: a much more frequent sequence differs by one nucleotide. The chain carries TRBV30 and TRBJ2-7; 7 bases are shared with TRBD1. The V gene's germline CDR1 is GTSNPN and CDR2 SVGIG (reference sequence). The CDR3 extends over 12 amino acids. Trimming took 2 bases from V and 6 from J; bases not matched to a gene: 4. The CDR3 bases are TGTGCCTGGAGTACAGGGGCCCCCGAGCAGTACTTC. Its protein product is CAWSTGAPEQYF.

CDR3 in amino acids: CSVRDALAKNIQYF. In DNA, the CDR3 is TGCAGCGTCCGGGACGCCCTAGCCAAAAACATTCAGTACTTC. V usage is TRBV29-1 and J usage is TRBJ2-4; D possibly matches TRBD1 or TRBD2 (5 bases each). Germline V gene lookup returns CDR1 SQVTM and CDR2 ANQGSEA. The CDR3 is 14 amino acids. Trimming removed 6 bases at V and 0 bases at J, with 12 bases between.